The rows below give T cell receptor beta chains drawn from one sample of a study of identical twins. MiXCR, applied by TCRdb to the 5' RACE reads, yields one record per CDR3 protein. Of about 700,000 distinct CDR3 sequences listed, 5.5% to 6.5% were seen once; the top ten hold about 1.8%. Sequenced material: naive T cells sorted from blood. Source of these receptors: a man aged 18 to 30 in good health. CDR3s include the opening cysteine and the closing phenylalanine or tryptophan. The D gene is left open where the match is weak. Only part of the rows carry a size: once, few, many, or a class if the clone is expanded.

j_call d_call clone_size v_call cdr3_aa cdr3_nt
TRBJ2-2 NA many TRBV12-3/TRBV12-4 CASRTAGVAGELFF TGTGCCAGCAGGACAGCGGGTGTGGCCGGGGAGCTGTTTTTT
TRBJ2-2 NA many TRBV7-2 CASSLNVARLTGELFF TGTGCCAGCAGCTTAAATGTGGCCAGACTCACCGGGGAGCTGTTTTTT
TRBJ1-5 NA few TRBV19 CASTDRSNQPQHF TGTGCCTCCACAGACCGTAGCAATCAGCCCCAGCATTTT
TRBJ2-7 TRBD1 many TRBV5-1 CASSLAPGQSYEQYF TGCGCCAGCAGCTTGGCTCCGGGACAGTCCTACGAGCAGTACTTC
TRBJ2-7 TRBD1 NA TRBV7-2 CASSLVRDSVYEQYF TGTGCCAGCAGCTTAGTCCGGGACAGTGTCTACGAGCAGTACTTC
TRBJ2-3 NA many TRBV20-1 CSARDPGGDTQYF TGCAGTGCTAGAGATCCCGGGGGAGATACGCAGTATTTT
TRBJ2-1 TRBD2 few TRBV7-6 CASSFTSGRIDNEQFF TGTGCCAGCAGCTTCACTAGCGGGAGAATTGACAATGAGCAGTTCTTC
TRBJ2-5 NA many TRBV20-1 CSARDGRQETQYF TGCAGTGCTAGGGATGGCCGTCAAGAGACCCAGTACTTC
TRBJ2-7 NA NA TRBV7-2 CASSSEAIYEQYF TGTGCCAGCAGCTCGGAAGCAATTTACGAGCAGTACTTC
TRBJ1-4 TRBD1 NA TRBV6-1 CASTTGRREKLFF TGTGCCAGCACGACAGGGCGCCGGGAAAAACTGTTTTTT
TRBJ1-5 NA NA TRBV7-8 CASSYLGGSTDLSNQPQHF TGTGCCAGCAGCTACCTAGGGGGGTCCACGGATCTTAGCAATCAGCCCCAGCATTTT
TRBJ2-1 TRBD2 NA TRBV7-6 CASSFRLAGGAYKGYNEQFF TGTGCCAGCAGCTTTAGGCTAGCGGGAGGGGCCTATAAAGGCTACAATGAGCAGTTCTTC
TRBJ2-1 NA many TRBV11-2 CASSHTTLRHRPEQFF TGTGCCAGCAGCCACACGACTCTCCGGCACCGCCCTGAGCAGTTCTTC
TRBJ2-1 TRBD1 NA TRBV5-1 CASSLGGDRAASGRQTNYNEQFF TGCGCCAGCAGCTTGGGCGGGGACAGGGCGGCTAGCGGAAGACAAACCAACTACAATGAGCAGTTCTTC
TRBJ2-7 NA NA TRBV5-6 CASSLYGSYEQYF TGTGCCAGCAGCTTATATGGGTCCTACGAGCAGTACTTC
TRBJ2-1 NA many TRBV11-2 CASSLNFDEQFF TGTGCCAGCAGCTTAAATTTCGATGAGCAGTTCTTC
TRBJ2-6 NA NA TRBV28 CASSLFAGGISGANVLTF TGTGCCAGCAGTTTGTTCGCAGGGGGGATCTCTGGGGCCAACGTCCTGACTTTC
TRBJ1-1 TRBD1 many TRBV29-1 CSGHRGSEAFF TGCAGCGGCCACAGGGGATCTGAAGCTTTCTTT
TRBJ2-5 NA many TRBV9 CASSARQSQETQYF TGTGCCAGCAGCGCCCGACAGAGCCAAGAGACCCAGTACTTC
TRBJ2-1 NA NA TRBV10-3 CAISDPVIHEHFF TGTGCCATCAGTGACCCCGTGATCCATGAGCATTTCTTC
TRBJ1-5 NA few TRBV6-1 CASSEMFYSNQPQHF TGTGCCAGCAGTGAAATGTTCTATAGCAATCAGCCCCAGCATTTT
TRBJ2-2 TRBD2 many TRBV6-5 CASSSTGGDTGELFF TGTGCCAGCAGTTCCACGGGGGGGGACACCGGGGAGCTGTTTTTT
TRBJ1-4 NA few TRBV4-2 CASSQEVGPNEKLFF TGTGCCAGCAGCCAAGAGGTGGGTCCGAATGAAAAACTGTTTTTT
TRBJ1-5 TRBD1 many TRBV10-3 CAISEYTGVDQPQHF TGTGCCATCAGTGAGTACACAGGGGTAGATCAGCCCCAGCATTTT
TRBJ1-3 NA many TRBV15 CATSRDRGTGNTIYF TGTGCCACCAGCAGAGATCGGGGGACTGGAAACACCATATATTTT
TRBJ2-3 TRBD2 few TRBV7-8 CASSRPGLETDTQYF TGTGCCAGCAGCCGACCGGGACTAGAAACAGATACGCAGTATTTT
TRBJ2-1 TRBD2 few TRBV7-9 CASTLAGDYNEQFF TGTGCCAGCACCCTAGCGGGAGACTACAATGAGCAGTTCTTC
TRBJ2-3 NA many TRBV6-4 CASRLMRGFGCDTDTQYF TGTGCCAGCAGGCTTATGAGAGGGTTCGGGTGTGACACAGATACGCAGTATTTT
TRBJ2-7 TRBD2 few TRBV5-1 CASSGPSGPSYEQYF TGCGCCAGCAGCGGCCCTAGCGGTCCCTCCTACGAGCAGTACTTC
TRBJ2-3 NA many TRBV24-1 CATSDGTGADF TGTGCCACCAGTGATGGGACGGGGGCAGATTTT
TRBJ1-1 TRBD1 NA TRBV3-1 CASSQDGRTGINTEAFF TGTGCCAGCAGCCAAGATGGGAGGACAGGCATTAACACTGAAGCTTTCTTT
TRBJ1-5 NA many TRBV6-1 CASSLNSGAGQPQHF TGTGCCAGCAGTCTCAATTCAGGGGCTGGTCAGCCCCAGCATTTT
TRBJ2-3 NA NA TRBV24-1 CATSGNGTSTDTQYF TGTGCCACCAGTGGGAACGGGACTAGCACAGATACGCAGTATTTT
TRBJ2-6 NA NA TRBV20-1 CSAPPWRTGSGANVLTF TGCAGTGCTCCCCCGTGGCGAACGGGCTCTGGGGCCAACGTCCTGACTTTC
TRBJ2-1 NA few TRBV2 CASNLRNEQFF TGTGCCAGCAACCTTAGGAATGAGCAGTTCTTC
TRBJ2-5 NA many TRBV12-3/TRBV12-4 CASSQINTETQYF TGTGCCAGCAGCCAAATTAATACAGAGACCCAGTACTTC
TRBJ2-3 TRBD2 few TRBV7-3 CASSSSGPPTDTQYF TGTGCCAGCAGCTCTAGCGGGCCCCCCACAGATACGCAGTATTTT
TRBJ2-4 NA many TRBV27 CASSLQTAKNIQYF TGTGCCAGCAGTTTGCAGACAGCCAAAAACATTCAGTACTTC
TRBJ2-7 TRBD2 many TRBV5-1 CASSLASGIYEQYF TGCGCCAGCAGCTTGGCTAGCGGGATCTACGAGCAGTACTTC
TRBJ2-7 NA many TRBV18 CASSQQGTLSSYEQYF TGTGCCAGCTCACAACAGGGAACCTTAAGCTCCTACGAGCAGTACTTC
TRBJ2-1 TRBD1 many TRBV11-2 CASSPGQEYNEQFF TGTGCCAGCAGTCCGGGACAGGAGTACAATGAGCAGTTCTTC
TRBJ2-2 NA many TRBV5-5 CASNTDASWGELFF TGTGCCAGCAACACGGACGCGTCATGGGGGGAGCTGTTTTTT
TRBJ2-5 NA many TRBV29-1 CSVDHGETQYF TGCAGCGTTGACCATGGAGAGACCCAGTACTTC
TRBJ2-2 NA NA TRBV5-1 CASSPRGQTGELFF TGCGCCAGCAGCCCACGAGGTCAAACCGGGGAGCTGTTTTTT
TRBJ2-1 NA many TRBV12-3/TRBV12-4 CASSPVDRGDEQFF TGTGCCAGCAGCCCAGTCGACCGGGGAGATGAGCAGTTCTTC
TRBJ1-2 NA many TRBV6-1 CASRYQGSRNNYGYTF TGTGCCAGCCGCTATCAGGGCAGCCGAAACAACTATGGCTACACCTTC